A single sample is the source of the 23 T cell receptor beta chains below, sequenced in a study of immune evolution from preneoplasia to lung adenocarcinoma. TCRdb's table, derived via immunoSEQ multiplex PCR, lists solely in-frame clones and lacks some. The data show thousands of clones, approximately 80% seen once. Input material: FFPE adjacent normal lung tissue. These receptors all stem from a person aged 55-80 years with lung adenocarcinoma.

The chain has TRBV5-1 and TRBJ2-3; 8 bases line up with TRBD1. The germline V gene has CDR1 SGHRS and CDR2 YFSETQ. This CDR3 region has 14 residues. The trim removed 4 bases at V and 3 bases at J, leaving 4 bases unmatched. The CDR3 sequence is CASSQDRATDTQYF. CDR3 in DNA: TGCGCCAGCAGCCAGGACAGGGCTACAGATACGCAGTATTTT.

This sequence joins TRBV7-2 and TRBJ1-1, with no clear D. Germline V gene sequence: CDR1 SGHTA, CDR2 FQGNSA. V was cut by 3 bases and J by 5 bases, with 10 bases left in between. The CDR3 runs 13 residues. This CDR3 is CASSLNQRTEAFF. For the CDR3, the DNA is TGTGCCAGCAGCTTGAACCAGCGGACTGAAGCTTTCTTT.

The chain recombines TRBV29-1 with TRBJ1-3; D is ambiguous. In germline, CDR1 is SQVTM, CDR2 ANQGSEA. V lost 6 bases and J 0 bases, leaving 12 bases between the germline ends. The CDR3 sequence is 14 residues long. The CDR3 spells CSVGWVPSGNTIYF. CDR3 DNA sequence: TGCAGCGTAGGTTGGGTCCCCTCTGGAAACACCATATATTTT.

The chain couples TRBV5-1 to TRBJ1-1; unclear D gene. The germline gives CDR1 SGHRS, CDR2 YFSETQ. V lost 0 bases and J lost 10, with 16 bases in between. The CDR3 runs to 14 residues. The CDR3 DNA is TGCGCCAGCAGCTTGGACAGCACGCTAGGAGTAGCTTTCTTT. The encoded protein is CASSLDSTLGVAFF.

This sequence joins TRBV7-9 and TRBJ2-4, with D possibly TRBD2 on 7 matching bases. The germline V and J ends were trimmed by 5 bases and 3 bases, with 14 bases remaining between them. Germline lookup yields CDR1 SEHNR and CDR2 FQNEAQ (reference sequence). This CDR3 is 15 amino acids long. The CDR3 nucleotides read TGTGCCAGCAGCCCCACGGGGGGCAGCAAAAACATTCAGTACTTC. Its translation is CASSPTGGSKNIQYF.

DNA of the CDR3: TGTGCCAGCGCTGCTAGCGGGAGTGGATCAACCGGGGAGCTGTTTTTT. Its translation is CASAASGSGSTGELFF. V usage is TRBV19 and J usage is TRBJ2-2, with 10 bases fitting TRBD2. The CDR3 is 16 residues long. Germline V gene data show CDR1 as LNHDA and CDR2 as SQIVND (reference sequence). V was clipped by 9 bases and J by 5 bases; unmatched bases: 12.

This chain connects TRBV9 to TRBJ2-5; either TRBD1 or TRBD2 may fit D (6 bases each). The CDR3 runs 15 residues. Trimming took 1 base from V and 0 from J, leaving 10 bases between them. The germline gives CDR1 SGDLS, CDR2 YYNGEE. CDR3 in amino acids: CASSVFGGYQETQYF. The CDR3 region has the DNA TGTGCCAGCAGCGTATTCGGGGGCTACCAAGAGACCCAGTACTTC.

This clone was picked up a small number of times. The chain uses TRBV5-1 and TRBJ1-5; TRBD1 is a possible D gene (5 bases). In germline, CDR1 is SGHRS, CDR2 YFSETQ. The CDR3 length is 15 residues. The V end lost 3 bases, the J end lost 5 bases, and 15 bases lay between the germline ends. DNA for the CDR3: TGCGCCAGCAGCTCGCTGGGACGGCGGGATCAGCCCCAGCATTTT. Its protein is CASSSLGRRDQPQHF.

The chain joins TRBV7-9 to TRBJ2-7, with D possibly TRBD2 on 5 matching bases. The CDR3 consists of 12 residues. Trimming took 5 bases from V and 4 from J, leaving 9 bases between them. Germline assignment: CDR1 SEHNR and CDR2 FQNEAQ (reference sequence). CDR3 sequence reads: CASSRSGYEQYV. The DNA for the CDR3 is TGTGCCAGCAGCCGATCGGGATACGAGCAGTACGTC.

The chain has TRBV11-1 and TRBJ2-1; D not certain. Germline loops: CDR1 SGHAT, CDR2 FQDESV (reference sequence). The CDR3 loop spans 14 amino acids. V was cut by 5 bases and J by 1 base, with 9 bases left in between. The CDR3 bases are TGTGCCAGCAGCCCGTTGAGATCCTACAATGAGCAGTTCTTC. This translates into CASSPLRSYNEQFF.

The CDR3 sequence is CASSRNVDSRSYEQYF. CDR3 DNA sequence: TGTGCCAGCAGCCGAAATGTGGACAGCCGCTCCTACGAGCAGTACTTC. The chain uses TRBV11-1 and TRBJ2-7; possible D gene TRBD1, 6 bases. This CDR3 contains 16 residues. CDR1 is SGHAT, CDR2 FQDESV, per germline (reference sequence). The V gene lost 5 bases and the J gene lost 0 bases, with 17 bases spanning the gap.

The chain employs TRBV5-1 and TRBJ2-3; D is unclear. Germline V gene sequence: CDR1 SGHRS, CDR2 YFSETQ. The CDR3 consists of 16 residues. V shed 0 bases and J shed 0 bases, with 11 bases lying between them. CDR3 loop: CASSLVGYSSTDTQYF. CDR3 coding DNA: TGCGCCAGCAGCTTGGTAGGGTACAGTAGCACAGATACGCAGTATTTT. Full variable domain (missing parts from reference TRBV5-1 and TRBJ2-3): KAGVTQTPRYLIKTRGQQVTLSCSPISGHRSVSWYQQTPGQGLQFLFEYFSETQRNKGNFPGRFSGRQFSNSRSEMNVSTLELGDSALYLCASSLVGYSSTDTQYFGPGTRLTVL.

The CDR3 here is CASSLRQGSDEQYF. Here the CDR3 DNA reads TGTGCCAGCAGTTTACGACAGGGTAGCGACGAGCAGTACTTC. V is TRBV27 and J is TRBJ2-7, with 7 positions matching TRBD1. V shed 2 bases and J 5 bases; nucleotides not matched to a gene: 6. CDR3 length: 14 residues. CDR1 and CDR2 (germline): MNHEY, SMNVEV (reference sequence).

V is TRBV28 and J is TRBJ2-7, with a tentative D call TRBD2 (7 bases). CDR1 is MDHEN and CDR2 is SYDVKM in the germline V gene. V was cut by 6 bases and J by 4 bases, with 19 bases left in between. The CDR3 loop spans 15 amino acids. DNA for the CDR3: TGTGCCAGCAGACTAATACAGGGTAGCGGGTACGAGCAGTACTTC. Encoded protein: CASRLIQGSGYEQYF.

The genes are TRBV12-5 and TRBJ2-3; 7 nucleotides match TRBD2. V shed 5 bases and J 5 bases; nucleotides not matched to a gene: 10. The CDR3 has 15 residues. Germline V gene data show CDR1 as LGHNT and CDR2 as FRNRAP. The CDR3 reads CASGMAGAVRDTQYF. The DNA of the CDR3 is TGTGCTAGTGGTATGGCGGGAGCGGTCCGAGATACGCAGTATTTT.

In its sample, this clone was seen a few times. The chain carries TRBV2 and TRBJ1-2, with D perhaps TRBD1 (5 bases). Trimming stripped 6 bases from V and 4 bases from J, with 12 bases between. The CDR3 has 13 residues. Germline V CDR1 and CDR2: SNHLY, FYNNEI. The CDR3: CASRGPIGYGYTF. CDR3 DNA sequence: TGTGCCAGCAGGGGGCCCATCGGCTATGGCTACACCTTC.

V gene TRBV28 combines with J gene TRBJ2-1; 11 nucleotides agree with TRBD2. V lost 5 bases, J lost 3 bases, and 3 bases stayed unmatched. This CDR3 spans 15 amino acids. Germline loops: CDR1 MDHEN, CDR2 SYDVKM. Written as DNA, the CDR3 is TGTGCCAGCAGTCAACTAGCGGGAGTCTACAATGAGCAGTTCTTC. Translation: CASSQLAGVYNEQFF.

This clone was seen a few times. This chain connects TRBV7-2 to TRBJ2-7; 11 bases line up with TRBD2. CDR3 length: 16 residues. V lost 5 bases to trimming and J lost 1 base; unmatched junction nucleotides: 7. Germline lookup yields CDR1 SGHTA and CDR2 FQGNSA. CDR3 DNA sequence: TGTGCCAGCAGCCATTCCCTAGCGGGAGGTTCCTACGAGCAGTACGTC. Protein product: CASSHSLAGGSYEQYV.

This clone was counted once. The chain carries TRBV19 and TRBJ2-1, with 9 bases lining up with TRBD2. Trimming cost V 7 bases and J 8 bases; bases outside gene matches: 6. Germline V gene sequence: CDR1 LNHDA, CDR2 SQIVND (reference sequence). The CDR3 loop spans 13 amino acids. CDR3 loop: CASNSGRADEQFF. CDR3 coding DNA: TGTGCCAGTAATAGCGGGAGAGCCGATGAGCAGTTCTTC.

The CDR3 nucleotides are TGTGCCAGCAGCTTCTACCGACCCGACAGGGGAACAGATACGCAGTATTTT. Translated, it gives CASSFYRPDRGTDTQYF. The J gene is TRBJ2-3, the V gene TRBV13; 8 nucleotides agree with TRBD1. CDR1 is PRHDT and CDR2 is FYEKMQ in the germline V gene (reference sequence). Unmatched junction bases numbered 11, after V lost 3 bases and J lost 3 bases. This CDR3 is 17 amino acids long.

The J gene is TRBJ2-1, the V gene TRBV11-2, with 7 positions matching TRBD2. The germline V gene encodes CDR1 SGHAT and CDR2 FQNNGV. The CDR3 runs 15 residues. Trimming at V came to 1 base and at J to 2 bases, leaving 2 bases not matched to a gene. This CDR3 reads CASSLGGSPYNEQFF. As DNA, the CDR3 is TGTGCCAGCAGCTTAGGCGGGAGTCCCTACAATGAGCAGTTCTTC.

The chain couples TRBV11-2 to TRBJ2-1, with a tentative D call TRBD2 (6 bases). The V gene lost 3 bases and the J gene lost 9 bases, with 9 bases spanning the gap. The CDR3 spans 12 residues. Germline CDR1 is SGHAT and CDR2 is FQNNGV. For the CDR3, the DNA is TGTGCCAGCAGCTTGGAGGGAAGTGAGCAGTTCTTC. Protein product: CASSLEGSEQFF.

The chain recombines TRBV4-3 with TRBJ2-1; a possible D gene is TRBD2 (5 bases). Between the trimmed V and J ends, which lost 5 bases and 6 bases, there was a span of 17 bases. The length of the CDR3 is 15 residues. Germline values: CDR1 LGHNA, CDR2 YSLEER. The CDR3 sequence is CASSDGLAPFNEQFF. The CDR3 coding sequence is TGCGCCAGCAGCGACGGATTAGCGCCTTTCAATGAGCAGTTCTTC.